This T cell receptor beta chain was observed in a study of regulatory T cells in long-lasting Graves disease. In building TCR beta libraries, iRepertoire HTBI primers were used together with Arm-PCR of CDR3 regions. TCRdb called the multiplex PCR reads again in MiXCR, with one record for every CDR3 protein. The sample consists of 350,000 to 500,000 distinct CDR3 sequences, roughly 15% of them appearing once. This clonotype came up many times. Germline CDR1 reads SEHNR; CDR2 reads FQNEAQ (reference sequence). Deletions cut 5 bases from V and 4 bases from J, with 12 bases between. The CDR3 has 14 amino acids. Time point of the sample: newly diagnosed GD, antithyroid drugs for less than 3 months. From RNA extracted from PBMCs, the TCR library was made. The same data also contributed to another study, on T cells in Graves' hyperthyroidism and ophthalmopathy.

The source material was peripheral blood mononuclear cells (PBMCs), sampled at new diagnosis, from a patient treated with antithyroid drugs. This sequence was found in a woman in her fifties or sixties with Graves disease. V usage is TRBV7-9 and J usage is TRBJ1-3; weak D call: TRBD1 (5 bases). CDR3 in amino acids: CASSNRDRGNTIYF. The CDR3 bases are TGTGCCAGCAGCAACCGGGACCGAGGAAACACCATATATTTT.